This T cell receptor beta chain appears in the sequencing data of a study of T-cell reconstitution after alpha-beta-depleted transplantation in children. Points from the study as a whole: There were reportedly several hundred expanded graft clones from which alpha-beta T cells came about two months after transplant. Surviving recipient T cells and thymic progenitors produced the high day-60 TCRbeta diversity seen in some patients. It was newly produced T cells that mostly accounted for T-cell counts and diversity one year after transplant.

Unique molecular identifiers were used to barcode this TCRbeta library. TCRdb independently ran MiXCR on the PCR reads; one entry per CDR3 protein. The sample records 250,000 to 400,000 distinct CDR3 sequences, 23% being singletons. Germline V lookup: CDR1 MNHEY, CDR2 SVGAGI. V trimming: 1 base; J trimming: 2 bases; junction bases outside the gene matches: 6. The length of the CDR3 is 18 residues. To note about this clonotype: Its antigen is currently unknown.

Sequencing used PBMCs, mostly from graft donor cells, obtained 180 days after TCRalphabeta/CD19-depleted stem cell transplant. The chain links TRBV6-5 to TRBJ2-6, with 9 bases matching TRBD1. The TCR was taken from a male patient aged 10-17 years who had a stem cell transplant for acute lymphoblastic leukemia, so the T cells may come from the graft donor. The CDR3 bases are TGTGCCAGCAGTTACTACCCGGGACAGGGAGCTGGGGCCAACGTCCTGACTTTC. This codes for CASSYYPGQGAGANVLTF.